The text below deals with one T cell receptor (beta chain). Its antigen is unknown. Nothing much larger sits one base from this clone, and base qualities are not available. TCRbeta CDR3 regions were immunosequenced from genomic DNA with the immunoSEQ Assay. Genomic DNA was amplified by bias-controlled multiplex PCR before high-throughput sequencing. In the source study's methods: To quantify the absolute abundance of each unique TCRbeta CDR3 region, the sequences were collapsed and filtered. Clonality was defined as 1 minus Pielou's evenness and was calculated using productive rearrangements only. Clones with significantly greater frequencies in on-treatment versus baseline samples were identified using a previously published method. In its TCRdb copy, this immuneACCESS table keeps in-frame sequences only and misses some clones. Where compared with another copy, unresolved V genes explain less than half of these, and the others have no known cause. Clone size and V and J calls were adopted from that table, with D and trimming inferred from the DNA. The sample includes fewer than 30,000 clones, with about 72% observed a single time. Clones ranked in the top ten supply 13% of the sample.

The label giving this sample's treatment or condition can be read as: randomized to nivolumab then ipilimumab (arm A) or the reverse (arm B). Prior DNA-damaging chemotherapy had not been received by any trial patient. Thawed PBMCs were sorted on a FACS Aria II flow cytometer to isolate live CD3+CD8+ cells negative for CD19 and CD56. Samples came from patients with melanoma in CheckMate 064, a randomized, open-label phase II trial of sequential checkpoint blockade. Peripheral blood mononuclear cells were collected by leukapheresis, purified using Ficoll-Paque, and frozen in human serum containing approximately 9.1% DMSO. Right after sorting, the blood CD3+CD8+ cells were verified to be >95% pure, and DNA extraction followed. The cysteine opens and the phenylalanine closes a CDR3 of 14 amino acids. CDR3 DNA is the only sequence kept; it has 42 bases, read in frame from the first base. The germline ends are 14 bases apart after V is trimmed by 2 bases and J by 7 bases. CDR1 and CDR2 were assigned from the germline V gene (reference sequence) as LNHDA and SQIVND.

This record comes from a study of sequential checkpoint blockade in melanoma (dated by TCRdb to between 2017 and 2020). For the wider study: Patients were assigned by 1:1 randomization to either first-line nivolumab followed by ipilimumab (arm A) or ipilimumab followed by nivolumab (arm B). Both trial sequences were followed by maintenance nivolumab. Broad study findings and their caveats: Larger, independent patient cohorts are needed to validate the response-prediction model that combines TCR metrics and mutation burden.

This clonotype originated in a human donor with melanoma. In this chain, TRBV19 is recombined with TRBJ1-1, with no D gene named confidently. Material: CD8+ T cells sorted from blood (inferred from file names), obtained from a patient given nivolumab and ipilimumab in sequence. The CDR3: CASSILPGTDEAFF. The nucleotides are TGTGCCAGTAGTATACTTCCGGGTACGGATGAAGCTTTCTTT.